Shown below are 10 T cell receptor beta chains from a single sample sequenced in a study of blood T cell repertoires in COVID-19. Using immunoSEQ multiplex PCR, the repertoire was profiled, and TCRdb retains in-frame clones only, with some absent. The sample contains about 180,000 clones, roughly 88% of which appear only once. Specimen: peripheral blood. These receptor sequences come from a man in his 60s with acute or convalescent COVID-19.

Comments on this clone: The junction shows a germline mismatch at one end, possibly a read error. This chain uses TRBV12-5 with TRBJ2-3, with no clear D. The CDR3 is 13 amino acids. The germline gives CDR1 LGHNT, CDR2 FRNRAP. For the CDR3, the DNA is TGTGCTAGTGGTACAATTAGCATAGATACGCAGTATTTT. Its protein product is CASGTISIDTQYF.

The CDR3 protein is CASIRGASPGYTF. In nucleotides, the CDR3 is TGTGCCAGCATCCGGGGGGCTAGTCCTGGCTACACCTTC. The rearrangement uses TRBV27 and TRBJ1-2, with D perhaps matching TRBD1 (6 bases). This CDR3 is 13 amino acids long. Trimming stripped 7 bases from V and 7 bases from J, with 16 bases between. CDR1 is MNHEY and CDR2 is SMNVEV in the germline V gene (reference sequence).

The sample holds one count of this clone. The chain links TRBV5-6 to TRBJ2-5; TRBD1 might be the D (5 bases). CDR3 length: 11 residues. From germline, CDR1 is SGHDT and CDR2 YYEEEE. The ends were cut back, 3 bases at V and 7 bases at J, with 7 bases in the middle. CDR3 DNA sequence: TGTGCCAGCAGCTCAGGGCCGACCCAGTACTTC. It specifies CASSSGPTQYF.

This rearrangement joins TRBV7-2 to TRBJ2-7; 7 positions match TRBD2. The germline gives CDR1 SGHTA, CDR2 FQGNSA. The CDR3 has 15 residues. The V and J ends lost 8 bases and 0 bases, in that order; junction bases with no gene match: 10. The CDR3 region is CASRREVVPSYEQYF. CDR3 sequence (DNA): TGTGCCAGCCGACGGGAGGTCGTTCCCTCCTACGAGCAGTACTTC.

This chain links TRBV19 with TRBJ2-5; D is uncertain. The V and J ends lost 3 bases and 2 bases respectively, with 10 bases between them. CDR3 length: 14 amino acids. Per germline, CDR1 LNHDA and CDR2 SQIVND (reference sequence). The CDR3: CASSMETDQETQYF. CDR3 coding DNA: TGTGCCAGTAGTATGGAGACGGATCAAGAGACCCAGTACTTC.

The chain joins TRBV27 to TRBJ2-3; tentatively, D is TRBD2 (6 bases). This CDR3 region has 18 residues. Deletions cut 7 bases from V and 1 base from J, with 24 bases between. CDR1 and CDR2 from the germline V gene are MNHEY and SMNVEV (reference sequence). The CDR3 loop is CASTLFGDGGVGTDTQYF. CDR3 nucleotides: TGTGCCAGCACCTTATTTGGGGATGGCGGGGTGGGCACAGATACGCAGTATTTT.

This sequence joins TRBV6-2 or TRBV6-3 and TRBJ1-1; no definite D call. Between the trimmed V and J ends, which lost 2 bases and 5 bases, there was a span of 18 bases. The germline V gene encodes CDR1 MNHEY and CDR2 SVGEGT. The CDR3 has 16 amino acids. CDR3 in amino acids: CASSYAPTGYGTEAFF. The CDR3 nucleotides read TGTGCCAGCAGTTACGCCCCCACGGGTTATGGGACTGAAGCTTTCTTT.

The CDR3 region is CASSPPGGGSGNTIYF. In DNA, the CDR3 is TGTGCCAGCAGCCCCCCAGGTGGGGGGTCTGGAAACACCATATATTTT. The chain has TRBV7-2 and TRBJ1-3; a weak D match, TRBD1 (5 bases). This CDR3 is built from 16 residues. CDR1 and CDR2 (germline): SGHTA, FQGNSA. Trimming stripped 5 bases from V and 1 base from J, with 15 bases between.

V gene TRBV27 combines with J gene TRBJ1-6, with a possible D match to TRBD1 (5 bases). The CDR3 length is 15 residues. Trimming cost V 0 bases and J 11 bases, with 14 bases left between them. Germline V gene data show CDR1 as MNHEY and CDR2 as SMNVEV (reference sequence). CDR3 protein: CASSLSTPGGAPLHF. Written as DNA, the CDR3 is TGTGCCAGCAGTTTATCGACACCGGGAGGGGCACCCCTCCACTTT.

The chain combines TRBV3-1 (or the pseudogene TRBV3-2) with TRBJ2-1; 13 bases match TRBD2. This CDR3 has 16 residues. Germline V gene lookup returns CDR1 LGHDT and CDR2 YNNKEL (reference sequence). V lost 4 bases and J lost 2; bases outside the gene matches: 2. The DNA for the CDR3 is TGTGCCAGCAGCCTAACTAGCGGGAGGGCCTACAATGAGCAGTTCTTC. Amino acid sequence: CASSLTSGRAYNEQFF.